This T cell receptor (beta chain) is drawn from a study of T cell repertoires in cytomegalovirus infection. About the research overall: CMV infection plus the matching HLA type was flagged by public TCR beta signatures.

V was shortened by 6 bases and J by 4 bases, with 27 bases between the two germline ends. The germline V gene encodes CDR1 MNHEY and CDR2 SVGEGT. This CDR3 is built from 19 residues. TCRdb re-called the reads through MiXCR, storing one row per CDR3 protein. The sample includes fewer than 550,000 distinct CDR3 sequences, around a quarter seen only once; the top ten take around 14%. Study results and limitations: Identification of carriers of CMV plus the relevant HLA was achieved through cumulative public TCR beta family frequency. It was HLA-C-restricted CMV-specific TCR beta clonotypes that dominated the response ex vivo.

A note on this clonotype: The antigen is unknown.

This sequence was found in a human donor in good health (CMV status not recorded). Some clones in this sample may be carry-over from other donors' samples. Sequenced: PBMCs. V gene TRBV6-2 or TRBV6-3 combines with J gene TRBJ2-2; the D is unclear. The CDR3 region has the DNA TGTGCCAGCAGCTACCAAACCCCGTCCTCGAATATTGCCACCGGGGAGCTGTTTTTT. It yields the protein CASSYQTPSSNIATGELFF.